This T cell receptor (beta chain) was documented in a study of beta chain features in type 1 diabetes. Notes on the study in general: Shorter TCRB CDR3s, moderately but significantly so, marked every one of the four CD4+ subsets in Type 1 diabetes patients. A potential influence of HLA type upon TCRB rearrangement remained unresolved herein.

Reverse transcription of all isolated RNA meant that expressed TCRB transcripts were sequenced. Only in-frame clones appear in the TCRdb table, and some are missing; sequencing was by immunoSEQ multiplex PCR. The sample includes some 700,000 clones, over 10% of them seen just once. A word on this clone: Its antigen is still unknown.

Stem cell-like memory, regulatory, central memory and naive CD4+ cells were sorted via CD45RO/CCR7/CD25/CD127/CD95/CD27. V was trimmed by 2 bases and J by 2 bases, leaving 5 bases between them. Germline CDR1 is MNHEY and CDR2 is SVGAGI. The CDR3 covers 13 residues. The genes are TRBV6-5 and TRBJ2-3; no clear D gene. Sequences were obtained from naive CD4+ T cells from blood. The TCR sequence derives from a young man with type 1 diabetes. The CDR3 DNA is TGTGCCAGCAGTTACCAGCTCACAGATACGCAGTATTTT. As protein: CASSYQLTDTQYF.